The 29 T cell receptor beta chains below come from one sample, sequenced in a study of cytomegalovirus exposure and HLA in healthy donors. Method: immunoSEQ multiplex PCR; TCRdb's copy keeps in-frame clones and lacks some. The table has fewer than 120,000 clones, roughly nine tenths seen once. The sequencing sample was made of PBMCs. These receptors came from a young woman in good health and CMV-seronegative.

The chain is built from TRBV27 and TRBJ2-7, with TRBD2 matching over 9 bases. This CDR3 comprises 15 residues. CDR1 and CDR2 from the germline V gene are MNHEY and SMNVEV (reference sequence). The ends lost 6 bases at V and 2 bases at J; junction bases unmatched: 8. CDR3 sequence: CASRDSSGATYEQYF. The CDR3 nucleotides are TGTGCCAGCAGGGACTCTAGCGGGGCTACCTACGAGCAGTACTTC.

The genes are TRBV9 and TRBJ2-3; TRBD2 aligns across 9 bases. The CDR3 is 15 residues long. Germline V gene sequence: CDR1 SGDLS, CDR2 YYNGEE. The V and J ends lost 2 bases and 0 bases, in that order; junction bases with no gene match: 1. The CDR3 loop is CASSVGLASTDTQYF. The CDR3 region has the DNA TGTGCCAGCAGCGTGGGACTAGCTAGCACAGATACGCAGTATTTT. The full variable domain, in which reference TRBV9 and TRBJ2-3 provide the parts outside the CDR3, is DSGVTQTPKHLITATGQRVTLRCSPRSGDLSVYWYQQSLDQGLQFLIQYYNGEERAKGNILERFSAQQFPDLHSELNLSSLELGDSALYFCASSVGLASTDTQYFGPGTRLTVL.

CDR3: CAWRGVNYNEQFF. The CDR3 DNA follows: TGTGCCTGGAGAGGGGTCAACTACAATGAGCAGTTCTTC. The gene calls are TRBV30 and TRBJ2-1; D may be TRBD1 (5 bases). Per the germline V gene, CDR1 is GTSNPN and CDR2 is SVGIG (reference sequence). Between the trimmed V and J ends, which lost 3 bases and 3 bases, there was a span of 9 bases. This CDR3 has 13 amino acids.

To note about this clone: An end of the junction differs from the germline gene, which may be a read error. The CDR3 here is CASSPGTSGSPHF. The CDR3 coding sequence is TGTGCCAGCAGCCCCGGGACTAGCGGGAGCCCGCACTTC. The V and J genes are TRBV7-9 and TRBJ2-7; 14 positions match TRBD2. The CDR3 has 13 amino acids. The germline CDR1 and CDR2 sequences are SEHNR and FQNEAQ (reference sequence).

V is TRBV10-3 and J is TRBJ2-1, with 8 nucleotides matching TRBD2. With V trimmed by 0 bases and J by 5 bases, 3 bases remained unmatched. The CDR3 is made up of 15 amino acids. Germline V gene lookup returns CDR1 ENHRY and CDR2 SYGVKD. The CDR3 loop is CAISESIGGDNEQFF. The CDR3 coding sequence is TGTGCCATCAGTGAGTCGATCGGGGGGGACAATGAGCAGTTCTTC.

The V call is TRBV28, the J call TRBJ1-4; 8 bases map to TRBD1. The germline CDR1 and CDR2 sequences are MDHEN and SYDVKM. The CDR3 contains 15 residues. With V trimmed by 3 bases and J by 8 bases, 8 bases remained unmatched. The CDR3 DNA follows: TGTGCCAGCAGTTTGTCGACAGGGGTGTACGAAAAACTGTTTTTT. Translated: CASSLSTGVYEKLFF.

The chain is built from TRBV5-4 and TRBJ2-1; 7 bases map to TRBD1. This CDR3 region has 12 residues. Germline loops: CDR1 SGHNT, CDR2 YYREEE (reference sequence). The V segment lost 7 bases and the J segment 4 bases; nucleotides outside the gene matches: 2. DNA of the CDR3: TGTGCCAGCGGGACAGATTACAATGAGCAGTTCTTC. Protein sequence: CASGTDYNEQFF.

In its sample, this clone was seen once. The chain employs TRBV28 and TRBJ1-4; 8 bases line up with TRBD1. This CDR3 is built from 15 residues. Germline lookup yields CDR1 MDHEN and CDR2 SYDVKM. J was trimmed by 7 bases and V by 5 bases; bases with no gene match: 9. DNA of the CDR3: TGTGCCAGCAGTCCTCGGCAGGGGGCGAGTGAAAAACTGTTTTTT. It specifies CASSPRQGASEKLFF.

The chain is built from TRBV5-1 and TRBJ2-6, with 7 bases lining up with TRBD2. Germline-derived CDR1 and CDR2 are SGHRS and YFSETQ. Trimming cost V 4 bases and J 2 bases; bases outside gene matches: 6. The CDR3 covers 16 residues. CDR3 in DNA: TGCGCCAGCAGCGTAACGGCGGGGGCTGGGGCCAACGTCCTGACTTTC. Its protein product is CASSVTAGAGANVLTF.

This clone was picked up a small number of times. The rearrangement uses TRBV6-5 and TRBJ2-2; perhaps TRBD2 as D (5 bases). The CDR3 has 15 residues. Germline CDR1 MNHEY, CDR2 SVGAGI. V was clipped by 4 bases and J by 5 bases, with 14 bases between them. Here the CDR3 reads CASSSSPGGTGELFF. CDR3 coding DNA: TGTGCCAGCAGTTCGAGTCCTGGAGGAACCGGGGAGCTGTTTTTT.

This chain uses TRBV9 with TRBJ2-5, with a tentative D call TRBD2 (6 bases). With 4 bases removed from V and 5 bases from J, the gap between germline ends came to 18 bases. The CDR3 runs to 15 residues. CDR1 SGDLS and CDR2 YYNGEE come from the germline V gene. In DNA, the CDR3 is TGTGCCAGCAGCAGAGATAGAGGGACTCAGGAGACCCAGTACTTC. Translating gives CASSRDRGTQETQYF. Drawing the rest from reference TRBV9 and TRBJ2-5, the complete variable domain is DSGVTQTPKHLITATGQRVTLRCSPRSGDLSVYWYQQSLDQGLQFLIQYYNGEERAKGNILERFSAQQFPDLHSELNLSSLELGDSALYFCASSRDRGTQETQYFGPGTRLLVL.

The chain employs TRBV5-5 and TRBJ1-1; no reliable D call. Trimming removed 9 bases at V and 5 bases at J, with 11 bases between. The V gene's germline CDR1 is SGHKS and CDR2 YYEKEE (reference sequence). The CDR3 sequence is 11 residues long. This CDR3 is CATDAGTEAFF. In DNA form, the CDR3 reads TGTGCCACCGACGCAGGAACTGAAGCTTTCTTT.

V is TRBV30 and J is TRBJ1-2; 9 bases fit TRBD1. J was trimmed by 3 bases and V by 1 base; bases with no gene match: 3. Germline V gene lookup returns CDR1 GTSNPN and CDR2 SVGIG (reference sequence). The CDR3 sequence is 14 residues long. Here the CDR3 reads CAWSEQGAYYGYTF. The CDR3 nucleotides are TGTGCCTGGAGTGAACAGGGGGCGTACTATGGCTACACCTTC.

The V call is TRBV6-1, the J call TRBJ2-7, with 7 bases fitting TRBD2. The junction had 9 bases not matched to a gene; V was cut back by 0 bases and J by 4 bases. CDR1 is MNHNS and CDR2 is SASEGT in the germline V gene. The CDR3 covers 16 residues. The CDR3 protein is CASSEAYSGGGYEQYF. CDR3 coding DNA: TGTGCCAGCAGTGAAGCCTACAGTGGGGGGGGTTACGAGCAGTACTTC.

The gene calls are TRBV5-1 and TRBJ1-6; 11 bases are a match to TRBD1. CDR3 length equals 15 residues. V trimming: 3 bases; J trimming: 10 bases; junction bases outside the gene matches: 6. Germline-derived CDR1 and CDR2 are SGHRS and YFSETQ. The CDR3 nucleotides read TGCGCCAGCAGCTCCGGACAGGGGGCTAAATCACCCCTCCACTTT. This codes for CASSSGQGAKSPLHF.

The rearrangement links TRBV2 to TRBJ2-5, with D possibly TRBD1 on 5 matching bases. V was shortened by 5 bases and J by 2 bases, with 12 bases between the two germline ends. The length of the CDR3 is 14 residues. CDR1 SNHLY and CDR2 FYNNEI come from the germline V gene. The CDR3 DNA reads TGTGCCAGCAGTCCCCTGGACACGCAAGAGACCCAGTACTTC. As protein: CASSPLDTQETQYF.

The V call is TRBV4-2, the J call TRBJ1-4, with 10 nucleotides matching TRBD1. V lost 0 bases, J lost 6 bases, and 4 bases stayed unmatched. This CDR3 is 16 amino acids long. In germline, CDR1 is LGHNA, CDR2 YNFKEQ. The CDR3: CASSQDLGTGDEKLFF. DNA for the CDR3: TGTGCCAGCAGCCAAGATCTTGGGACAGGGGATGAAAAACTGTTTTTT.

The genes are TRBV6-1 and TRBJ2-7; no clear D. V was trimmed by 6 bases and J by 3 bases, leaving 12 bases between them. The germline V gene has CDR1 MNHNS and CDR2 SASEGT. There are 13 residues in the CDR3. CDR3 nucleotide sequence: TGTGCCAGCAGAAGACAATTAGACTACGAGCAGTACTTC. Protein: CASRRQLDYEQYF.

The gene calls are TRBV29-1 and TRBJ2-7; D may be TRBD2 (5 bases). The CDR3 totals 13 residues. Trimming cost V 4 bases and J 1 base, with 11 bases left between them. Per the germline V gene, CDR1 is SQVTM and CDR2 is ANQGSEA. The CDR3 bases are TGCAGCGTTGTGGCCGGGGTTTCCTACGAGCAGTACTTC. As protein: CSVVAGVSYEQYF.

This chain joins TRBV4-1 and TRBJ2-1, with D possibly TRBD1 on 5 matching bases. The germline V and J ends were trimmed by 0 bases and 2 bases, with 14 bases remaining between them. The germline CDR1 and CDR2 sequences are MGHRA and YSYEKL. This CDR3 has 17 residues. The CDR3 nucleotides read TGCGCCAGCAGCCAAGACTCGGCAGGGCGAACCTACAATGAGCAGTTCTTC. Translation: CASSQDSAGRTYNEQFF.

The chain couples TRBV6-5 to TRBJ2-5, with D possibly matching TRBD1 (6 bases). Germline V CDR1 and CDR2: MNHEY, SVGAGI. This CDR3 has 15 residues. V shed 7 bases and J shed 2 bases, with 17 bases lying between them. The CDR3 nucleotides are TGTGCCAGCACAAAAACATCGGACAGACAAGAGACCCAGTACTTC. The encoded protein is CASTKTSDRQETQYF.

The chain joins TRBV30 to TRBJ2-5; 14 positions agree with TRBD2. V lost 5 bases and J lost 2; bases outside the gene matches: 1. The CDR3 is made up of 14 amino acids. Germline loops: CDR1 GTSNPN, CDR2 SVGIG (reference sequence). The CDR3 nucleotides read TGTGCCTGGGGACTAGCGGGGGGACAAGAGACCCAGTACTTC. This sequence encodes CAWGLAGGQETQYF.

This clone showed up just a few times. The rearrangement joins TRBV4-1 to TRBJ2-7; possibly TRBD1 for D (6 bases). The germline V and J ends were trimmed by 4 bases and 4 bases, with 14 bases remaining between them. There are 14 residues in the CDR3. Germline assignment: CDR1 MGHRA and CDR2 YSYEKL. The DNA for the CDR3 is TGCGCCAGCAGCCCAACCGGACAGCCATACGAGCAGTACTTC. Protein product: CASSPTGQPYEQYF.

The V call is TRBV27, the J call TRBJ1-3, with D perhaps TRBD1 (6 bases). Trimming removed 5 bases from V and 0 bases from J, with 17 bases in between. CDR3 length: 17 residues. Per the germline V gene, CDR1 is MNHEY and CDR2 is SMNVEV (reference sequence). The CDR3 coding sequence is TGTGCCAGCAGTCCTCGGGGGGGCCTGAGCTCTGGAAACACCATATATTTT. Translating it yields CASSPRGGLSSGNTIYF.

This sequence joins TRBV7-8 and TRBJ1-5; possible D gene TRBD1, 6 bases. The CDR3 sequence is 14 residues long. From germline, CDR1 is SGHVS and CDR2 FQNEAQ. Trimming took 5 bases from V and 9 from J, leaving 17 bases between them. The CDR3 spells CASSPQGSGWPQHF. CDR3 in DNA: TGTGCCAGCAGCCCACAGGGTTCAGGTTGGCCCCAGCATTTT.

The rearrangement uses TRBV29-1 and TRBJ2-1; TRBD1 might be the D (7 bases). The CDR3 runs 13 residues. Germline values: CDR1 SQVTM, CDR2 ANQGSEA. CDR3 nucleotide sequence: TGCAGAGGAGGGACAGCGATGCCGAATGAGCAGTTCTTC. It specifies CRGGTAMPNEQFF.

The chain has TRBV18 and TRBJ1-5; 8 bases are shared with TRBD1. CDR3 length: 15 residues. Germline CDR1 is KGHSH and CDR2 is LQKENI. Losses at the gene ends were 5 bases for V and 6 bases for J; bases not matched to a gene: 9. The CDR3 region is CASSSYGQGGQPQHF. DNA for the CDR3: TGTGCCAGCTCATCGTATGGACAGGGTGGTCAGCCCCAGCATTTT.

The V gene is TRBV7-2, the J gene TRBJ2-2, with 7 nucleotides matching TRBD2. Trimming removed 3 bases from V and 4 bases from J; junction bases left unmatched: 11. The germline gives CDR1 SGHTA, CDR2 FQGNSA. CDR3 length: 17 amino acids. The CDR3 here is CASSFPSSGGGTGELFF. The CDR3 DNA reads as TGTGCCAGCAGCTTCCCCAGCTCGGGGGGTGGCACCGGGGAGCTGTTTTTT.

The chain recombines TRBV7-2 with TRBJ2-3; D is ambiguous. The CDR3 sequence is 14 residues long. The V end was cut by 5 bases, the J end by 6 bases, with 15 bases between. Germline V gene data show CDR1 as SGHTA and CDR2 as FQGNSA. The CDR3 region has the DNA TGTGCCAGCAGCCCTAAGTTTTCCGTCGATACGCAGTATTTT. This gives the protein CASSPKFSVDTQYF.